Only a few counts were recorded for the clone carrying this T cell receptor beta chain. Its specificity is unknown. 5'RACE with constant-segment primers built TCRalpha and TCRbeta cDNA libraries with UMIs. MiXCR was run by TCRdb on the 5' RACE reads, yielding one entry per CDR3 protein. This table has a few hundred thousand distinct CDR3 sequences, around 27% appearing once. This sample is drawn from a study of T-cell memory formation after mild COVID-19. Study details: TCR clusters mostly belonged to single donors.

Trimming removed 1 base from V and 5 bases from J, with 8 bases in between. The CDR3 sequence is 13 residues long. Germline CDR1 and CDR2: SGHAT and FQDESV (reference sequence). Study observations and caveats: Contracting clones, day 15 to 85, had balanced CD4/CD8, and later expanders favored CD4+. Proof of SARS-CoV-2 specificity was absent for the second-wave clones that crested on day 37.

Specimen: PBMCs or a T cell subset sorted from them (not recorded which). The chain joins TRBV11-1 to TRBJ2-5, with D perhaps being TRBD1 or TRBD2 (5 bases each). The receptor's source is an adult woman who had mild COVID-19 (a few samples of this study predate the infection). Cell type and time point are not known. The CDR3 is CASSLGGTETQYF. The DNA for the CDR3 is TGTGCCAGCAGCTTAGGGGGGACGGAGACCCAGTACTTC.